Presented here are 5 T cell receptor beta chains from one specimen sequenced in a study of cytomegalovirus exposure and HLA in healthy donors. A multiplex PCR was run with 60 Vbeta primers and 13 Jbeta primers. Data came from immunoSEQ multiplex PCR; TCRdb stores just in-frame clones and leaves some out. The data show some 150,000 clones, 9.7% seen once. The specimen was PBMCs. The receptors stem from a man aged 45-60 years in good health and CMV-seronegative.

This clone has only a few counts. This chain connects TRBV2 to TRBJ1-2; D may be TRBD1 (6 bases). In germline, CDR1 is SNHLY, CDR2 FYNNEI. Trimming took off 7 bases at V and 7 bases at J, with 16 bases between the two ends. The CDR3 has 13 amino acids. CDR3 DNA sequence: TGTGCCAGCAAGAAGGTTGGGGGCGGTGGCTACACCTTC. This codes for CASKKVGGGGYTF.

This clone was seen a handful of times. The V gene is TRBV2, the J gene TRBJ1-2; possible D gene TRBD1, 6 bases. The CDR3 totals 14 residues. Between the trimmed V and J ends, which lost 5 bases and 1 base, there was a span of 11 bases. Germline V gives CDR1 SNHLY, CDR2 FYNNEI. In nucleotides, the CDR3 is TGTGCCAGCAGTCGGGACACAGTTAACTATGGCTACACCTTC. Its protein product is CASSRDTVNYGYTF. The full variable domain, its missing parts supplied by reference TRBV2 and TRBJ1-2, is EPEVTQTPSHQVTQMGQEVILRCVPISNHLYFYWYRQILGQKVEFLVSFYNNEISEKSEIFDDQFSVERPDGSNFTLKIRSTKLEDSAMYFCASSRDTVNYGYTFGSGTRLTVV.

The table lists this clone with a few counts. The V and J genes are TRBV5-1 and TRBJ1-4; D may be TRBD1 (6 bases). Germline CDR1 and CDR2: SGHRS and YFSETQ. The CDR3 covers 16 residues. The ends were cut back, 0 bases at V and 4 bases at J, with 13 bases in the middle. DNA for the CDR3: TGCGCCAGCAGCTTGGGACAGCTCAGGGGTAATGAAAAACTGTTTTTT. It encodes CASSLGQLRGNEKLFF.

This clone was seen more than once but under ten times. The CDR3 sequence is CASSLFVRDRDYGYTF. For the CDR3, the DNA is TGTGCCAGTAGCCTTTTCGTCCGGGACAGGGACTATGGCTACACCTTC. This chain links TRBV19 with TRBJ1-2, with 9 bases fitting TRBD1. Germline CDR1 LNHDA, CDR2 SQIVND (reference sequence). The CDR3 is 16 amino acids. V lost 6 bases, J lost 3 bases, and 11 bases stayed unmatched.

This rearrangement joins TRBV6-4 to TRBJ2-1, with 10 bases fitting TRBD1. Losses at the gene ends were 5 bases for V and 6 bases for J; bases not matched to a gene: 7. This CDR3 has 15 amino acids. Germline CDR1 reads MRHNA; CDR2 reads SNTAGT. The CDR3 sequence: CASSNGQGGGNEQFF. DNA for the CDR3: TGTGCCAGCAGTAACGGACAGGGGGGAGGCAATGAGCAGTTCTTC.